The T cell receptor (beta chain) described here comes from a study of shared clonotypes between healthy human individuals. Overall study results and limits: How much donors shared clonotypes was expected to be affected by sequencing depth. Across subsets, estimated richness was generally greater for naive than for memory populations.

A remark on this clone: Its target is not known.

CDR3 size: 17 residues. CDR1 is SGHDN, CDR2 FVKESK, per germline. V lost 1 base, J lost 8 bases, and 21 bases lay in between. Per the original data handling: In the immunoSEQ data, sequences were junction-only and lacked quality scores, so filtering differed. Data came from immunoSEQ multiplex PCR; TCRdb stores just in-frame clones and leaves some out. The V and J calls and clone size come from that table; D and trimming were worked out from the DNA. The sample holds 2 million to 3 million clones, approximately 94% seen once. This sequence joins TRBV14 and TRBJ2-1, with D possibly matching TRBD1 (5 bases). This receptor was identified in a man aged 18 to 29 in good health. Some clones in this sample may be carry-over from other donors' samples. Sequences were obtained from naive CD4+ T cells from PBMCs. Indicated subset: CD45RA+ positively selected. The CDR3: CASSQGSRDWWVHEQFF. As DNA, the CDR3 is TGTGCCAGCAGCCAAGGCTCCAGGGATTGGTGGGTCCATGAGCAGTTCTTC.